These T cell receptor beta chains were read from a single sample in a study of control samples from healthy donors and cancer patients. Here immunoSEQ multiplex PCR was the method, and the copy in TCRdb shows in-frame clones only, minus some. The sample comprises about 98,000 clones, over 60% of which are singletons, and approximately 10% rests with the top ten. The sample consisted of blood. All receptors come from a woman under 40 in good health. Both conserved end residues are part of each CDR3.

J gene,V gene,CDR3 protein
TRBJ1-5,TRBV3-1/TRBV3-2,CASSPVVSNQPQHF
TRBJ2-6,TRBV5-1,CASSLVAGANVLTF
TRBJ2-1,TRBV12-3/TRBV12-4,CASSLGRPSEQFF
TRBJ1-1,TRBV4-1,CASSQEGAANTEAFF
TRBJ2-2,TRBV5-6,CASSLRGAMSGELFF
TRBJ1-1,TRBV5-1,CASSTRVGQNTEAFF
TRBJ2-5,TRBV18,CASSPIPETQYF
TRBJ1-2,TRBV5-6,CASSRSITGFYGYTF
TRBJ2-1,TRBV27,CASGATGWNEQFF
TRBJ2-5,TRBV18,CASATSGGATAQETQYF
TRBJ2-7,TRBV6-5,CASSPSGNLYEQYF
TRBJ1-4,TRBV10-1,CASSADSANEKLFF
TRBJ2-1,TRBV4-1,CASSQSPGQGYNEQFF
TRBJ2-3,TRBV3-1/TRBV3-2,CASSQGRGPTDTQYF
TRBJ2-1,TRBV29-1,CSVGQGRNEQFF
TRBJ2-1,TRBV10-1,CASGDRGDEQFF
TRBJ2-5,TRBV3-1/TRBV3-2,CASSLGETQYF
TRBJ2-5,TRBV14,CASSQLTGRQETQYF
TRBJ2-4,TRBV5-8,CASSARAGQRENAQYF
TRBJ1-1,TRBV5-1,CASSDTGTGKAFF
TRBJ1-4,TRBV21-1,CASSKILCEGQRISTNEKLFF
TRBJ1-2,TRBV5-6,CASSLVAGTGGYTF
TRBJ1-1,TRBV9,CASSERDRGNTEAFF
TRBJ2-3,TRBV19,CASSQGNTDTQYF
TRBJ1-2,TRBV7-2,CASSLVGGNGYTF
TRBJ1-3,TRBV11-2,CASSSIFRDSGNTIYF
TRBJ1-4,TRBV6-5,CASSALSKGEKLFF
TRBJ2-1,TRBV12-3/TRBV12-4,CASSFEGNEQFF
TRBJ2-3,TRBV7-2,CASSPAGSRTDTQYF
TRBJ1-5,TRBV23-1,CASSQSEQPQHF
TRBJ1-2,TRBV5-1,CASSSGQGAQGYTF
TRBJ1-2,TRBV30,CAWSVAGARGYTF
TRBJ2-7,TRBV2,CASKEAGVRNEQYF
TRBJ1-1,TRBV9,CASSVDDRGLGNTEAFF
TRBJ1-1,TRBV18,CASSATTGEGTEAFF
TRBJ2-2,TRBV29-1,CSGGGQAGGELFF
TRBJ2-3,TRBV9,CASSERGRLPGGTDTQYF
TRBJ2-3,TRBV6-2/TRBV6-3,CASSTTPVLDTQYF
TRBJ2-3,TRBV5-6,CASSFGEVTDTQYF
TRBJ1-6,TRBV2,CAGRQGRTSPLHF
TRBJ2-3,TRBV11-3,CASSSMGGDTQYF
TRBJ2-2,TRBV2,CASKLDRAAGELFF